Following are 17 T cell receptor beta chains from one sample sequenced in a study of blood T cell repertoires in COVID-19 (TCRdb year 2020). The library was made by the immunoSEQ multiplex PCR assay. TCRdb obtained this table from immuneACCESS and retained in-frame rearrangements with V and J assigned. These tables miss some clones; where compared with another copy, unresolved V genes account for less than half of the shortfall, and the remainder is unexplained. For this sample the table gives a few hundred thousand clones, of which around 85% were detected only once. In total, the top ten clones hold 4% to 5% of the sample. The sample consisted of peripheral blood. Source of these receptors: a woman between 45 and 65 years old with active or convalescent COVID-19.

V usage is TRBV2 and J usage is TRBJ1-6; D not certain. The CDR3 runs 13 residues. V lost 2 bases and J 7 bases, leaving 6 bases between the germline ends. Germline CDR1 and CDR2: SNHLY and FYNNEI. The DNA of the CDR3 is TGTGCCAGCAGTGAAAGTCAGAATTCACCCCTCCACTTT. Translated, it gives CASSESQNSPLHF.

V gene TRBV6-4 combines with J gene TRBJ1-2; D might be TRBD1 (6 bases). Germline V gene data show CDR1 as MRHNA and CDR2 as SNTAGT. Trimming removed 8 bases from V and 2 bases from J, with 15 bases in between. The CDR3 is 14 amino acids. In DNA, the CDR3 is TGTGCCAGCTCCCCCGAACAGGGAAACTATGGCTACACCTTC. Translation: CASSPEQGNYGYTF.

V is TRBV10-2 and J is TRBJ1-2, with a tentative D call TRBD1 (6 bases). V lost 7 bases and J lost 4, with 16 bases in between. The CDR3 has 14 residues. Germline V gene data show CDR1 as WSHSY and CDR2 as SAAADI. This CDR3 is CASTGGARTYGYTF. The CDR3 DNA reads TGCGCCAGCACCGGGGGGGCCCGAACCTATGGCTACACCTTC.

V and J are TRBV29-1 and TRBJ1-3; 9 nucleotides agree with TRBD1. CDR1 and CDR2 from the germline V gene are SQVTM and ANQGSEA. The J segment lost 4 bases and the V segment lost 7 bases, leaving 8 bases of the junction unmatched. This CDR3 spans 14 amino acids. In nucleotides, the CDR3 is TGCAGCGCCCGAGAAACAGGGGGCGGAAACACCATATATTTT. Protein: CSARETGGGNTIYF. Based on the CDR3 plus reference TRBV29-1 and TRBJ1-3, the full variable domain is SAVISQKPSRDICQRGTSLTIQCQVDSQVTMMFWYRQQPGQSLTLIATANQGSEATYESGFVIDKFPISRPNLTFSTLTVSNMSPEDSSIYLCSARETGGGNTIYFGEGSWLTVV.

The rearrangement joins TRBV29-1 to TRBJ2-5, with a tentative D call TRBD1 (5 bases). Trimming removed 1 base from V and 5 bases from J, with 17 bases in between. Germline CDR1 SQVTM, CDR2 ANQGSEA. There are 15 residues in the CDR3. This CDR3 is CSVEGGSRLGETQYF. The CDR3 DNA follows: TGCAGCGTTGAAGGGGGCAGTCGCCTCGGGGAGACCCAGTACTTC.

CDR3 sequence reads: CASSGRKGLNGGAEQYF. The CDR3 DNA reads as TGTGCCAGCAGCGGCAGGAAGGGACTCAACGGAGGGGCCGAGCAGTACTTC. The chain is built from TRBV14 and TRBJ2-7, with D tentatively TRBD2 (6 bases). Germline CDR1 reads SGHDN; CDR2 reads FVKESK. Trimming shortened V by 5 bases and J by 6 bases, and 26 bases separated the two germline ends. This CDR3 region has 17 residues.

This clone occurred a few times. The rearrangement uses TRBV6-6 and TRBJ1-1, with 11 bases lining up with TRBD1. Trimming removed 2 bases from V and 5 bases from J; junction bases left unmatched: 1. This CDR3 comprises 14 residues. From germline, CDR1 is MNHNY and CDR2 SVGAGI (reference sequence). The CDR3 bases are TGTGCCAGCAGTTACGGGACAGGGGGTACTGAAGCTTTCTTT. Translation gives CASSYGTGGTEAFF.

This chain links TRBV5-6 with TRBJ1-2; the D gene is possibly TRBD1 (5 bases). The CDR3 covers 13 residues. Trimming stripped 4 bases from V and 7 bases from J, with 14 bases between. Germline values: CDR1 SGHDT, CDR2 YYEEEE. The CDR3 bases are TGTGCCAGCAGCCCCGGGGAGGGACGTGGCTACACCTTC. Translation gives CASSPGEGRGYTF. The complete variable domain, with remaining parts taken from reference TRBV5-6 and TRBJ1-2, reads DAGVTQSPTHLIKTRGQQVTLRCSPKSGHDTVSWYQQALGQGPQFIFQYYEEEERQRGNFPDRFSGHQFPNYSSELNVNALLLGDSALYLCASSPGEGRGYTFGSGTRLTVV.

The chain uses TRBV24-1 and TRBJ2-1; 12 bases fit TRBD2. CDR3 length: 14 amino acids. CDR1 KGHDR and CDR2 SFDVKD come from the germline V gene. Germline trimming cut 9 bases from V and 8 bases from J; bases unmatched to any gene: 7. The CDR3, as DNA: TGTGCCACCTCTAGCGGGAGGGCCGGTGATGAGCAGTTCTTC. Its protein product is CATSSGRAGDEQFF.

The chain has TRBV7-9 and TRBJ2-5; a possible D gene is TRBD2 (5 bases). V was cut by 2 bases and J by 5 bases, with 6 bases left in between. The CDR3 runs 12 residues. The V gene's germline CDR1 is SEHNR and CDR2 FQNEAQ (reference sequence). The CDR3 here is CASSLSGETQYF. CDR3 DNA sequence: TGTGCCAGCAGCTTATCGGGGGAGACCCAGTACTTC. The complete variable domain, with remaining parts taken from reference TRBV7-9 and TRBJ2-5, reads DTGVSQNPRHKITKRGQNVTFRCDPISEHNRLYWYRQTLGQGPEFLTYFQNEAQLEKSRLLSDRFSAERPKGSFSTLEIQRTEQGDSAMYLCASSLSGETQYFGPGTRLLVL.

The CDR3 protein is CASSSPGNSYNEQFF. CDR3 DNA: TGCGCCAGCAGCTCTCCAGGTAATTCCTACAATGAGCAGTTCTTC. V is TRBV5-1 and J is TRBJ2-1; D is undetermined. Germline loops: CDR1 SGHRS, CDR2 YFSETQ. The CDR3 is made up of 15 amino acids. V lost 3 bases and J lost 1, with 11 bases in between.

CDR3 sequence: CASSLVLAGGKYNEQFF. DNA for the CDR3: TGCGCCAGCAGCTTGGTTCTAGCGGGAGGGAAATACAATGAGCAGTTCTTC. The chain is built from TRBV5-1 and TRBJ2-1; the match to TRBD2 covers 12 bases. CDR1 SGHRS and CDR2 YFSETQ come from the germline V gene. The V gene end was trimmed by 0 bases and the J gene end by 4 bases; junction bases not matched to a gene: 5. This CDR3 comprises 17 residues.

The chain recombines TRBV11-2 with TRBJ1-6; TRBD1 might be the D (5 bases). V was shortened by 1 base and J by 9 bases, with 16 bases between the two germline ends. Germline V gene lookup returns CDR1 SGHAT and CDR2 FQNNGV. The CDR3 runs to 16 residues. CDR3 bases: TGTGCCAGCAGCTTAGCGGGCAGGGTGTGGGGTTCACCCCTCCACTTT. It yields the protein CASSLAGRVWGSPLHF.

This CDR3 reads CASSQLPPTGEETQYF. Here the CDR3 DNA reads TGTGCCAGCAGCCAATTGCCCCCGACGGGGGAGGAGACCCAGTACTTC. V is TRBV11-2 and J is TRBJ2-5, with D perhaps matching TRBD2 (6 bases). From germline, CDR1 is SGHAT and CDR2 FQNNGV. Trimming removed 5 bases from V and 5 bases from J, with 21 bases in between. The CDR3 length is 16 residues.

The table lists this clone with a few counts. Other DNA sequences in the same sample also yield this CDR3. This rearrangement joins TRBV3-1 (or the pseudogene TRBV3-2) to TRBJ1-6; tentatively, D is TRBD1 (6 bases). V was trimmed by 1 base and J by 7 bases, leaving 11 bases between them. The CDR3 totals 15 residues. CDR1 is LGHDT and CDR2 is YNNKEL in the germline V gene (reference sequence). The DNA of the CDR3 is TGTGCCAGCAGCCAAGGGGTAGGGGGAAATTCACCCCTCCACTTT. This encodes CASSQGVGGNSPLHF.

The CDR3 coding sequence is TGTGCCTGGAGTGTATTAGTCTTCATGAGCGCCGGGGACTTGAACACTGAAGCTTTCTTT. Translation: CAWSVLVFMSAGDLNTEAFF. This sequence joins TRBV30 and TRBJ1-1; tentative D call: TRBD1 (5 bases). CDR3 length: 20 amino acids. Trimming stripped 0 bases from V and 0 bases from J, with 26 bases between. Germline V CDR1 and CDR2: GTSNPN, SVGIG (reference sequence).

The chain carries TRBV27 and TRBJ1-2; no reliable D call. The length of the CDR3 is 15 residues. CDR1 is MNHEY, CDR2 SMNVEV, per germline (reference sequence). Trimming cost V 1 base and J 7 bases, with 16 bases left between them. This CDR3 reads CASSLFARSFGGYTF. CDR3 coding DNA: TGTGCCAGCAGTTTATTCGCGCGATCCTTTGGTGGCTACACCTTC.